The T cell receptor beta chain under discussion was sequenced for a study of CD8+ T cells in alopecia areata. The CDR3 contains 11 residues. V lost 2 bases to trimming and J lost 2 bases, with 1 base between them. CDR1 ENHRY and CDR2 SYGVKD come from the germline V gene. RNA, once extracted, was reverse transcribed into cDNA for use as the sequencing template. The data were produced by immunoSEQ multiplex PCR, yet TCRdb's version contains in-frame clones alone and is incomplete. The table shows some 160,000 clones, with approximately 60% occurring only once. The sample holds a few counts of this clone. Other DNA sequences of this sample code for an identical CDR3.

The source material was CD8+ T cells sorted from blood. This TCR was recovered from a human donor in good health. V gene TRBV10-3 combines with J gene TRBJ2-7; D not certain. CDR3 in DNA: TGTGCCATCAGTGAGACCTACGAGCAGTACTTC. It specifies CAISETYEQYF.